Shown below are 11 T cell receptor beta chains from a single sample sequenced in a study of CD8 T cells in Susac syndrome (dated by TCRdb to about 2019). Libraries came from the immunoSEQ multiplex PCR assay. RNA was extracted with the RNeasy kit and roughly 0.5 to 1 ug was reverse transcribed using random hexamers. TCRdb trimmed public reads at Q25 via fastp, called clones via MiXCR and kept in-frame beta chains. Rows merge per CDR3 protein into single entries with the most common DNA and genes. The sample table holds 100,000 to 150,000 distinct CDR3 sequences, of which 65% to 90% were seen once. The ten top clones hold approximately 0.51% of the sample. The sample was CD8+ T cells from PBMCs. The receptors shown here come from a human donor with multiple sclerosis.

V and J are TRBV2 and TRBJ2-4; D might be TRBD1 (7 bases). Germline V gene lookup returns CDR1 SNHLY and CDR2 FYNNEI. V dropped 5 bases and J dropped 6 bases, with 11 bases sitting between them. This CDR3 comprises 13 residues. The CDR3 bases are TGTGCCAGCAGTCCAGGGGGGAGAAACATTCAGTACTTC. Protein: CASSPGGRNIQYF.

This chain joins TRBV25-1 and TRBJ2-5; a weak D match, TRBD2 (6 bases). The CDR3 runs 17 residues. Germline-derived CDR1 and CDR2 are MGHDK and SYGVNS. The V end lost 2 bases, the J end lost 3 bases, and 19 bases lay between the germline ends. The CDR3 region is CASSEKRVREPKETQYF. In DNA form, the CDR3 reads TGTGCCAGCAGTGAAAAGCGGGTTAGGGAACCCAAAGAGACCCAGTACTTC.

This clonotype was recorded a few times. The chain joins TRBV19 to TRBJ2-2; the D gene is possibly TRBD2 (6 bases). V dropped 3 bases and J dropped 6 bases, with 8 bases sitting between them. The V gene's germline CDR1 is LNHDA and CDR2 SQIVND (reference sequence). The CDR3 covers 13 residues. CDR3 sequence (DNA): TGTGCCAGTAGTATGGGGGGACCCGGGGAGCTGTTTTTT. It codes for CASSMGGPGELFF. Combining the CDR3 with reference TRBV19 and TRBJ2-2 gives the whole variable domain DGGITQSPKYLFRKEGQNVTLSCEQNLNHDAMYWYRQDPGQGLRLIYYSQIVNDFQKGDIAEGYSVSREKKESFPLTVTSAQKNPTAFYLCASSMGGPGELFFGEGSRLTVL.

This clonotype showed up just once. The V gene is TRBV12-3 or TRBV12-4, the J gene TRBJ1-2, with a possible D match to TRBD1 (5 bases). This CDR3 is built from 16 residues. V shed 3 bases and J shed 3 bases, with 17 bases lying between them. The CDR3: CASSFKAGGGDYGYTF. CDR3 nucleotides: TGTGCCAGCAGTTTCAAGGCTGGTGGAGGGGACTATGGCTACACCTTC.

The chain uses TRBV4-1 and TRBJ1-5; D not resolved. Per the germline V gene, CDR1 is MGHRA and CDR2 is YSYEKL. The V end lost 0 bases, the J end lost 4 bases, and 7 bases lay between the germline ends. The CDR3 consists of 14 residues. The CDR3 loop is CASSQEGRNQPQHF. CDR3 coding DNA: TGCGCCAGCAGCCAAGAAGGGCGGAATCAGCCCCAGCATTTT.

CDR3 residues: CASSPAGANEQFF. The CDR3 DNA reads TGTGCCAGCAGCCCTGCGGGGGCGAATGAGCAGTTCTTC. The chain links TRBV7-3 to TRBJ2-1, with D possibly being TRBD2 (7 bases). V lost 5 bases and J lost 7, with 12 bases in between. The CDR3 is 13 residues long. CDR1 and CDR2 (germline): SGHTA, FQGTGA.

A single count supports this clonotype. The chain uses TRBV3-1 and TRBJ2-2; D is possibly TRBD1 (7 bases). There are 14 residues in the CDR3. Germline V lookup: CDR1 LGHDT, CDR2 YNNKEL (reference sequence). Trimming removed 10 bases from V and 2 bases from J, with 14 bases in between. This CDR3 is CATRGDRNTGELFF. CDR3 DNA sequence: TGTGCCACCAGGGGGGACAGAAACACCGGGGAGCTGTTTTTT.

The chain employs TRBV4-3 and TRBJ2-1; perhaps TRBD2 as D (6 bases). This CDR3 has 18 amino acids. The V end was cut by 0 bases, the J end by 5 bases, with 20 bases between. The germline V gene encodes CDR1 LGHNA and CDR2 YSLEER. CDR3 amino acids: CASSQDLGWGGGDNEQFF. CDR3 DNA: TGCGCCAGCAGCCAAGATCTAGGGTGGGGAGGTGGGGACAATGAGCAGTTCTTC.

The rearrangement uses TRBV29-1 and TRBJ2-3; the D gene could be TRBD1 or TRBD2 (6 bases each). The germline V gene has CDR1 SQVTM and CDR2 ANQGSEA. Trimming cost V 6 bases and J 5 bases, with 21 bases left between them. The CDR3 has 15 amino acids. Here the CDR3 reads CSVAGHPGPRDTQYF. CDR3 DNA: TGCAGCGTGGCGGGACACCCGGGACCGAGAGATACGCAGTATTTT.

The CDR3 reads CASSQDNILAGTSTDTQYF. CDR3 nucleotide sequence: TGCGCCAGCAGCCAAGATAATATACTAGCGGGAACTAGCACAGATACGCAGTATTTT. This rearrangement joins TRBV4-3 to TRBJ2-3, with 10 bases fitting TRBD2. Trimming removed 0 bases from V and 0 bases from J; junction bases left unmatched: 9. CDR1 and CDR2 from the germline V gene are LGHNA and YSLEER. CDR3 length equals 19 residues.

The chain carries TRBV6-1 and TRBJ1-1, with a tentative D call TRBD1 (5 bases). The CDR3 has 17 residues. Germline loops: CDR1 MNHNS, CDR2 SASEGT. Trimming removed 6 bases at V and 4 bases at J, with 24 bases between. The CDR3 coding sequence is TGTGCCAGCAGCAGCGCCCAGGGAGGGCGATGGGGCACTGAAGCTTTCTTT. Protein sequence: CASSSAQGGRWGTEAFF.